Sequencing of this T cell receptor beta chain was carried out in a study of T-cell memory formation after mild COVID-19. TCRdb itself ran the 5' RACE reads through MiXCR, one entry per CDR3 protein. The table lists 130,000 to 150,000 distinct CDR3 sequences, 19% of them singletons. This clonotype was seen more than once but under ten times. The source of this sequence is an adult woman who had mild COVID-19 (a few samples of this study predate the infection). Cell type and time point are not known. Material: PBMCs or a T cell subset sorted from them (not recorded which).

CDR3 sequence reads: CASSETGTPSTDTQYF. The CDR3 DNA reads as TGCGCCAGCAGCGAAACGGGGACCCCTAGCACAGATACGCAGTATTTT. The chain links TRBV5-1 to TRBJ2-3, with D perhaps being TRBD1 or TRBD2 (5 bases each). Germline V gives CDR1 SGHRS, CDR2 YFSETQ. Trimming took off 4 bases at V and 0 bases at J, with 15 bases between the two ends. The CDR3 is 16 residues long.